One T cell receptor beta chain is described in this entry. Germline lookup yields CDR1 SEHNR and CDR2 FQNEAQ (reference sequence). The V gene end was trimmed by 5 bases and the J gene end by 4 bases; junction bases not matched to a gene: 11. The CDR3 consists of 16 residues. The entry originates in a study of blood T cell repertoires in COVID-19. Looking at the study overall: Samples representing acute and convalescent COVID-19 were sourced from the United States, Italy and Spain. From T cells, B-cell-depleted T cells, or PBMCs came the material, which was cDNA or gDNA.

Original handling: Amplification of reference gene primers was used by the study to estimate nucleated cell counts. Produced via immunoSEQ multiplex PCR; TCRdb's table is partial and in-frame only. V and J calls and clone size come straight from that table; D and trimming were deduced from the DNA. The sample records some 100,000 clones, 80% to 90% being singletons. This clonotype originated in a human donor in a cohort sampled during active COVID-19. The specimen sequenced was peripheral blood. This sequence joins TRBV7-9 and TRBJ2-1; TRBD2 agrees at 7 bases. The CDR3 is CASSPSGGNAYNEQFF. The DNA of the CDR3 is TGTGCCAGCAGCCCCTCCGGGGGGAACGCGTACAATGAGCAGTTCTTC.